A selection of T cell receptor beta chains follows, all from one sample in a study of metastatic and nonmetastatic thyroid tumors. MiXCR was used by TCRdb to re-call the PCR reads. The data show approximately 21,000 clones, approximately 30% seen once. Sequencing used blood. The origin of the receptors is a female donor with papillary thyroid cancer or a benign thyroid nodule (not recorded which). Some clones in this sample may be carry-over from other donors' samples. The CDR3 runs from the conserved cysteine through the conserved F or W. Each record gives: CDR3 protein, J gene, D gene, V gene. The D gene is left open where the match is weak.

CASSLSTLHRGVYEQYF | TRBJ2-7 | TRBD1 | TRBV28
CASSVVLTGELFF | TRBJ2-2 | NA | TRBV9
CASKPRGGETQYF | TRBJ2-5 | NA | TRBV6-1
CASSPADRENTEAFF | TRBJ1-1 | NA | TRBV12-3/TRBV12-4
CASSYSGTSGPSWQYF | TRBJ2-7 | TRBD2 | TRBV6-5
CASSQLGRADTQYF | TRBJ2-3 | NA | TRBV6-2/TRBV6-3
CASSRLGTGLHTIYF | TRBJ1-3 | TRBD1 | TRBV7-8
CASSLRQGEVEQYF | TRBJ2-7 | NA | TRBV5-1
CASSETANTEAFF | TRBJ1-1 | NA | TRBV6-4
CASSETSYEQYF | TRBJ2-7 | NA | TRBV18
CASSPRAGAGGEQYF | TRBJ2-7 | TRBD2 | TRBV3-1
CASSPPWGQETQYF | TRBJ2-5 | NA | TRBV12-3/TRBV12-4
CATGQNSYEQYF | TRBJ2-7 | NA | TRBV10-3
CASTDAQPNTEAFF | TRBJ1-1 | NA | TRBV6-2/TRBV6-3
CASSLWGDLHLTEAFF | TRBJ1-1 | NA | TRBV28
CASSLGRAGTETQYF | TRBJ2-5 | NA | TRBV5-8
CASREGGDGTDTQYF | TRBJ2-3 | TRBD1 | TRBV6-2/TRBV6-3
CASSLFRGPGYEQYF | TRBJ2-7 | NA | TRBV4-1
CASSLVAGLTKNEQFF | TRBJ2-1 | TRBD2 | TRBV5-1
CASSRDSHGYTF | TRBJ1-2 | NA | TRBV3-1
CASSLEPGGRGDYGYTF | TRBJ1-2 | NA | TRBV7-8
CASSSHLTQGRTYGYTF | TRBJ1-2 | NA | TRBV11-1
CASSKTGPNTGELFF | TRBJ2-2 | TRBD1 | TRBV19
CASSIRQGMVSSEAFF | TRBJ1-1 | TRBD1 | TRBV19
CASSVSPRGTYTDTQYF | TRBJ2-3 | NA | TRBV27
CASSLGAGGINEQFF | TRBJ2-1 | TRBD1 | TRBV11-2
CASSQDRNSPLHF | TRBJ1-6 | NA | TRBV4-1
CASSGGFGNYNEQFF | TRBJ2-1 | NA | TRBV9